The source of this T cell receptor beta chain is a study of shared clonotypes between healthy human individuals. To note about this clone: Other DNA sequences of this sample code for an identical CDR3.

Assay: immunoSEQ multiplex PCR; the TCRdb copy retains only in-frame clones and omits some. The sample has fewer than 1 million clones, 96% seen once. The CDR3 runs to 11 residues. CDR1 is SEHNR, CDR2 FQNEAQ, per germline (reference sequence). Trimming cost V 3 bases and J 4 bases, with 3 bases left between them. As defined, naive CD8 cells were CD45RO-negative and positively selected for CCR7, with terminally differentiated effector memory CD45RA+ cells excluded. The sequencing input was naive CD8+ T cells sorted from blood. The chain combines TRBV7-9 with TRBJ1-1; D call uncertain. The receptor was derived from a man between 25 and 39 years old in good health. The CDR3 protein is CASSLGTEAFF. Here the CDR3 DNA reads TGTGCCAGCAGCTTGGGCACTGAAGCTTTCTTT.